This T cell receptor (beta chain) comes out of a study of shared clonotypes between healthy human individuals. Note on this clone: Its antigen is still unknown.

TCRdb's table, derived via immunoSEQ multiplex PCR, lists solely in-frame clones and lacks some. The sample shows 2.3 million or so clones, 90% to 95% of them seen only once. Trimming removed 0 bases from V and 2 bases from J, with 21 bases in between. The CDR3 has 18 amino acids. Germline lookup yields CDR1 SGDLS and CDR2 YYNGEE. Whole-study results and caveats: Roughly 5% of naive CD4 clonotypes were common to a few donors.

Specimen: naive CD4+ T cells from PBMCs. Documented subset: CD45RA+ positively selected. The receptor's source is a young man in good health. Some clones in this sample may be carry-over from other donors' samples. V gene TRBV9 combines with J gene TRBJ2-7, with D possibly matching TRBD2 (6 bases). CDR3: CASSVGGQTRGNTYEQYF. DNA for the CDR3: TGTGCCAGCAGCGTAGGTGGGCAAACACGGGGGAACACCTACGAGCAGTACTTC. Based on the CDR3 plus reference TRBV9 and TRBJ2-7, the full variable domain is DSGVTQTPKHLITATGQRVTLRCSPRSGDLSVYWYQQSLDQGLQFLIQYYNGEERAKGNILERFSAQQFPDLHSELNLSSLELGDSALYFCASSVGGQTRGNTYEQYFGPGTRLTVT.